The sequence of this T cell receptor beta chain was determined in a study of cytomegalovirus exposure and HLA in healthy donors. It was with 60 Vbeta and 13 Jbeta primers that the PCR ran. The method was immunoSEQ multiplex PCR; TCRdb's version includes in-frame clones alone and lacks a portion of them. The repertoire holds about 100,000 clones, with 70% to 85% as singletons. This clone was picked up a small number of times. The antigen remains unidentified. General study points: For TCR beta chains, V- and J-gene trimming was later linked to a missense DCLRE1C variant.

Per the germline V gene, CDR1 is MNHEY and CDR2 is SMNVEV (reference sequence). Unmatched junction bases numbered 5, after V lost 2 bases and J lost 2 bases. This CDR3 spans 17 amino acids. The receptor was derived from a middle-aged woman in good health and CMV-seronegative. This chain links TRBV27 with TRBJ2-6, with 8 bases fitting TRBD1. Sequenced sample: PBMCs. CDR3 in amino acids: CASSLLRTGPGANVLTF. CDR3 in DNA: TGTGCCAGCAGTTTACTTAGGACAGGGCCTGGGGCCAACGTCCTGACTTTC.